The 25 T cell receptor beta chains given below trace back to one sample, sequenced in a study of T cell repertoires in cytomegalovirus infection. Antigens of these TCRs are unknown. TCRdb reprocessed the reads with MiXCR, giving one entry per CDR3 protein. The table includes some 900,000 distinct CDR3 sequences, less than 35% detected once. Sequences were derived from cultured CD8+ T cells from PBMCs, sampled from culture after CMV antigen stimulation. The receptor source for this set is a human donor in good health (CMV status not recorded). Some clones in this sample may be carry-over from other donors' samples.

The rearrangement links TRBV5-3 to TRBJ2-7; 7 bases match TRBD2. TRBV5-3 is designated an ORF whose function remains uncertain. V trimming: 8 bases; J trimming: 3 bases; junction bases outside the gene matches: 11. CDR3 length equals 14 residues. Written as DNA, the CDR3 is TGTGCCAGTCTGGGGAGGGACCGGCACTACGAGCAGTACTTC. Translated, it gives CASLGRDRHYEQYF.

This clonotype was observed a few times. This chain joins TRBV27 and TRBJ1-5; tentatively, D is TRBD1 (6 bases). The CDR3 is 15 amino acids. The V end lost 3 bases, the J end lost 7 bases, and 16 bases lay between the germline ends. The germline V gene encodes CDR1 MNHEY and CDR2 SMNVEV (reference sequence). Here the CDR3 reads CASSFTGSARQPQHF. The DNA of the CDR3 is TGTGCCAGCAGTTTTACAGGGTCGGCTCGGCAGCCCCAGCATTTT.

The genes are TRBV19 and TRBJ2-3; possible D gene TRBD1, 6 bases. Trimming pared 9 bases from V and 0 bases from J, leaving 10 bases between. CDR3 size: 13 residues. CDR1 and CDR2 (germline): LNHDA, SQIVND (reference sequence). As DNA, the CDR3 is TGTGCCAGCGACCAGGGGAGCACAGATACGCAGTATTTT. Its protein is CASDQGSTDTQYF.

The chain has TRBV7-6 and TRBJ1-1; no definite D call. Deletions cut 5 bases from V and 4 bases from J, with 14 bases between. The CDR3 runs 14 residues. CDR1 SGHVS and CDR2 FNYEAQ come from the germline V gene. The CDR3 reads CASSTHRSGTEAFF. For the CDR3, the DNA is TGTGCCAGCAGCACCCACCGAAGCGGCACTGAAGCTTTCTTT.

The chain joins TRBV6-5 to TRBJ2-7, with a weak D call TRBD1 (6 bases). The germline V gene encodes CDR1 MNHEY and CDR2 SVGAGI. With 2 bases removed from V and 3 bases from J, the gap between germline ends came to 11 bases. This CDR3 comprises 14 residues. The CDR3 loop reads CASSYRDTVYEQYF. The CDR3 coding sequence is TGTGCCAGCAGTTACAGGGACACAGTCTACGAGCAGTACTTC.

This clonotype occurred a few times. This chain uses TRBV6-5 with TRBJ1-1; perhaps TRBD1 as D (6 bases). The germline CDR1 and CDR2 sequences are MNHEY and SVGAGI. The CDR3 sequence is 15 residues long. V lost 2 bases and J lost 3, with 13 bases in between. CDR3 coding DNA: TGTGCCAGCAGTTACCGAGCGACAGGTTACACTGAAGCTTTCTTT. The encoded protein is CASSYRATGYTEAFF.

In its sample, this clonotype was seen many times. The J gene is TRBJ1-1, the V gene TRBV4-3; 9 bases agree with TRBD1. Trimming took 1 base from V and 1 from J; bases not matched to a gene: 1. In germline, CDR1 is LGHNA, CDR2 YSLEER. The length of the CDR3 is 15 residues. The CDR3 here is CASSQGDRANTEAFF. In DNA, the CDR3 is TGCGCCAGCAGCCAAGGGGACAGGGCGAACACTGAAGCTTTCTTT.

A few counts support this clonotype. This chain connects TRBV28 to TRBJ1-6; a possible D gene is TRBD1 (5 bases). This CDR3 comprises 17 residues. Deletions cut 3 bases from V and 5 bases from J, with 17 bases between. Germline CDR1 MDHEN, CDR2 SYDVKM. CDR3 DNA sequence: TGTGCCAGCAGTTTGGCGGGGGGAAAGATCCATAATTCACCCCTCCACTTT. Translation gives CASSLAGGKIHNSPLHF.

This chain links TRBV7-9 with TRBJ1-2; D is ambiguous. The CDR3 extends over 14 amino acids. Germline V CDR1 and CDR2: SEHNR, FQNEAQ (reference sequence). Trimming left V 1 base short and J 8 bases short, with 14 bases between. As DNA, the CDR3 is TGTGCCAGCAGCTTAGATCGTCCTGAGAGGGGCTACACCTTC. It codes for CASSLDRPERGYTF.

This clonotype showed up many times. The CDR3 sequence is CASSLLAGNEQFF. CDR3 DNA: TGTGCCAGCAGCTTATTAGCGGGCAATGAGCAGTTCTTC. V is TRBV7-8 and J is TRBJ2-1; 7 nucleotides line up with TRBD2. The CDR3 has 13 residues. Per the germline V gene, CDR1 is SGHVS and CDR2 is FQNEAQ. V shed 2 bases, J shed 6 bases, and the junction held 1 base outside the gene matches.

This clonotype has only a few counts. The J gene is TRBJ2-3, the V gene TRBV5-6; possibly TRBD1 for D (6 bases). The germline gives CDR1 SGHDT, CDR2 YYEEEE. The V end was cut by 2 bases, the J end by 3 bases, with 10 bases between. The CDR3 sequence is 14 residues long. CDR3 sequence: CASSFDRPTDTQYF. Here the CDR3 DNA reads TGTGCCAGCAGCTTTGACAGGCCAACAGATACGCAGTATTTT.

A few counts support this clonotype. V is TRBV6-1 and J is TRBJ2-7, with 8 bases that match TRBD2. CDR3 length equals 15 residues. Germline V gives CDR1 MNHNS, CDR2 SASEGT. V shed 5 bases, J shed 5 bases, and the junction held 11 bases outside the gene matches. This chain's CDR3 is CASSSSPGTRDEQYF. The CDR3 DNA reads TGTGCCAGCAGTTCCTCCCCCGGGACTAGGGACGAGCAGTACTTC.

This clonotype was found a few times. This sequence joins TRBV29-1 and TRBJ2-6; D remains unclear. V lost 7 bases to trimming and J lost 2 bases, with 12 bases between them. In germline, CDR1 is SQVTM, CDR2 ANQGSEA. The CDR3 is made up of 14 amino acids. CDR3 region: CSALMGTGANVLTF. Here the CDR3 DNA reads TGCAGCGCCTTGATGGGGACTGGGGCCAACGTCCTGACTTTC. Full variable domain (remainder filled in from reference TRBV29-1 and TRBJ2-6): SAVISQKPSRDICQRGTSLTIQCQVDSQVTMMFWYRQQPGQSLTLIATANQGSEATYESGFVIDKFPISRPNLTFSTLTVSNMSPEDSSIYLCSALMGTGANVLTFGAGSRLTVL.

The J gene is TRBJ2-7, the V gene TRBV5-8; perhaps TRBD1 as D (6 bases). The CDR3 covers 14 residues. Trimming removed 1 base from V and 2 bases from J, with 10 bases in between. Looked up from germline, CDR1 is SGHTS and CDR2 is YDEGEE. The CDR3 is CASSLLDSTYEQYF. Here the CDR3 DNA reads TGTGCCAGCAGCTTGTTGGACAGCACCTACGAGCAGTACTTC.

This clonotype was counted many times. This chain uses TRBV11-2 with TRBJ2-1; D unresolved. Germline CDR1 and CDR2: SGHAT and FQNNGV. V gave up 2 bases and J gave up 8 bases, with 19 bases separating them. This CDR3 comprises 16 residues. The CDR3 DNA reads TGTGCCAGCAGCTTACGCACCGAAGACCATCGGGATGAGCAGTTCTTC. It specifies CASSLRTEDHRDEQFF.

There are many counts of this clonotype. The chain carries TRBV7-6 and TRBJ2-2; tentative D call: TRBD2 (5 bases). Per germline, CDR1 SGHVS and CDR2 FNYEAQ. Between the trimmed V and J ends, which lost 5 bases and 2 bases, there was a span of 15 bases. This CDR3 comprises 16 residues. The CDR3 loop reads CASSPREGSNTGELFF. DNA for the CDR3: TGTGCCAGCAGCCCTCGTGAGGGTTCTAACACCGGGGAGCTGTTTTTT.

This chain connects TRBV6-5 to TRBJ2-7; D unclear. Germline V gives CDR1 MNHEY, CDR2 SVGAGI. The CDR3 runs 17 residues. Trimming stripped 0 bases from V and 0 bases from J, with 15 bases between. DNA of the CDR3: TGTGCCAGCAGTTACTCGACTCAACCTCCTTCCTCCTACGAGCAGTACTTC. It specifies CASSYSTQPPSSYEQYF.

This clonotype has just a few counts. This chain links TRBV7-6 with TRBJ1-2; 8 bases map to TRBD1. Per the germline V gene, CDR1 is SGHVS and CDR2 is FNYEAQ. This CDR3 is 16 amino acids long. V trimming: 4 bases; J trimming: 4 bases; junction bases outside the gene matches: 11. The CDR3 DNA is TGTGCCAGCAGCTCAGATGGGGCAGGGGGCGTCTATGGCTACACCTTC. Translation: CASSSDGAGGVYGYTF.

The rearrangement uses TRBV6-1 and TRBJ1-2; 9 nucleotides align to TRBD1. Looked up from germline, CDR1 is MNHNS and CDR2 is SASEGT. Germline trimming cut 6 bases from V and 6 bases from J; bases unmatched to any gene: 8. The CDR3 has 14 amino acids. CDR3 residues: CASSPGQGWDGYTF. The CDR3 bases are TGTGCCAGCAGCCCTGGACAGGGGTGGGATGGCTACACCTTC.

The CDR3 sequence is CASSIIAGTDQETQYF. The CDR3 nucleotides are TGTGCCAGTAGTATAATAGCGGGTACGGACCAAGAGACCCAGTACTTC. The chain carries TRBV19 and TRBJ2-5, with 7 positions matching TRBD2. The ends lost 2 bases at V and 0 bases at J; junction bases unmatched: 6. Germline V lookup: CDR1 LNHDA, CDR2 SQIVND (reference sequence). The CDR3 length is 16 residues.

In its sample, this clonotype was seen many times. V usage is TRBV7-6 and J usage is TRBJ2-2; D remains ambiguous. V gave up 1 base and J gave up 7 bases, with 16 bases separating them. The CDR3 contains 16 residues. The V gene's germline CDR1 is SGHVS and CDR2 FNYEAQ. The CDR3 loop reads CASSLDGTRLGGELFF. The CDR3, as DNA: TGTGCCAGCAGCTTAGACGGAACCCGACTCGGCGGGGAGCTGTTTTTT.

This clonotype appeared a few times. J is TRBJ2-1 and V is TRBV7-6; possibly TRBD2 for D (6 bases). CDR3 length: 14 amino acids. Trimming took off 2 bases at V and 5 bases at J, with 10 bases between the two ends. The germline gives CDR1 SGHVS, CDR2 FNYEAQ. The CDR3 DNA reads as TGTGCCAGCAGCTTAATCGGGGAGGACAATGAGCAGTTCTTC. This gives the protein CASSLIGEDNEQFF.

This clonotype was seen a handful of times. This chain joins TRBV7-6 and TRBJ2-3, with 10 bases aligning to TRBD2. The CDR3 is 16 amino acids. J lost 2 bases, V lost 0 bases, and 2 bases had no gene match. From germline, CDR1 is SGHVS and CDR2 FNYEAQ. CDR3 in amino acids: CASSLASGGVTDTQYF. CDR3 bases: TGTGCCAGCAGCTTAGCCAGCGGGGGGGTCACAGATACGCAGTATTTT. Variable domain in full (rest from reference TRBV7-6 and TRBJ2-3): GAGVSQSPRYKVTKRGQDVALRCDPISGHVSLYWYRQALGQGPEFLTYFNYEAQQDKSGLPNDRFSAERPEGSISTLTIQRTEQRDSAMYRCASSLASGGVTDTQYFGPGTRLTVL.

The chain recombines TRBV28 with TRBJ2-2, with 7 bases fitting TRBD2. The CDR3 runs to 15 residues. Germline values: CDR1 MDHEN, CDR2 SYDVKM. The junction had 6 bases not matched to a gene; V was cut back by 3 bases and J by 5 bases. The DNA of the CDR3 is TGTGCCAGCAGTTTCTTCGGGGGGACGACCGGGGAGCTGTTTTTT. Translated: CASSFFGGTTGELFF.

A single count supports this clonotype. The V gene is TRBV20-1, the J gene TRBJ2-5; D is tentatively TRBD1 or TRBD2 (5 bases each). This CDR3 has 12 amino acids. Trimming pared 3 bases from V and 2 bases from J, leaving 7 bases between. Germline lookup yields CDR1 DFQATT and CDR2 SNEGSKA (reference sequence). The CDR3: CSASGAQETQYF. The DNA of the CDR3 is TGCAGTGCTAGCGGGGCACAAGAGACCCAGTACTTC.